The 11 T cell receptor beta chains below come from one sample, sequenced in a study of blood T cells in healthy people across ages. Combining a sample-barcoded 5' primer with a J-beta primer mix, a second PCR ran for about 6 to 12 cycles. Each CDR3 protein is one row after TCRdb ran MiXCR on the 5' RACE reads. The table has 780,000 or so distinct CDR3 sequences, approximately 25% seen once. The data were also submitted as part of a second study, on T cells of mothers and their children.

Source material: blood. The receptors come from a boy aged 5-17 years in good health.

This clonotype was detected only a few times. The chain uses TRBV9 and TRBJ2-7, with 7 bases that match TRBD2. This CDR3 has 15 residues. The germline CDR1 and CDR2 sequences are SGDLS and YYNGEE. The trim removed 0 bases at V and 3 bases at J, leaving 6 bases unmatched. Here the CDR3 DNA reads TGTGCCAGCAGCGTAGAAGCGTCTAGCGGCTACGAGCAGTACTTC. Translation: CASSVEASSGYEQYF.

The chain combines TRBV28 with TRBJ2-3; D is tentatively TRBD1 or TRBD2 (5 bases each). This CDR3 region has 16 residues. Germline lookup yields CDR1 MDHEN and CDR2 SYDVKM. V lost 6 bases and J lost 6, with 22 bases in between. CDR3 sequence: CASSQTWGMGTDTQYF. The CDR3 DNA sequence: TGTGCCAGCAGCCAGACCTGGGGGATGGGGACGGATACGCAGTATTTT.

This clonotype was seen a handful of times. The gene calls are TRBV20-1 and TRBJ1-4; D unclear. Per the germline V gene, CDR1 is DFQATT and CDR2 is SNEGSKA (reference sequence). This CDR3 is built from 13 residues. The V gene lost 2 bases and the J gene lost 1 base, with 5 bases spanning the gap. The CDR3, as DNA: TGCAGTGCTAGATGGGTAACTAATGAAAAACTGTTTTTT. Residues: CSARWVTNEKLFF.

In its sample, this clonotype was seen a few times. V gene TRBV19 combines with J gene TRBJ2-7; possibly TRBD1 or TRBD2 for D (5 bases each). Trimming stripped 1 base from V and 5 bases from J, with 15 bases between. Per the germline V gene, CDR1 is LNHDA and CDR2 is SQIVND (reference sequence). The CDR3 has 15 residues. The CDR3 coding sequence is TGTGCCAGTAGTATAGCGCCCGGGGCTAGGGACGAGCAGTACTTC. It codes for CASSIAPGARDEQYF.

The chain couples TRBV5-1 to TRBJ2-7; 7 bases are a match to TRBD1. This CDR3 spans 14 amino acids. Germline CDR1 is SGHRS and CDR2 is YFSETQ. The junction had 7 bases not matched to a gene; V was cut back by 1 base and J by 6 bases. The CDR3 is CASSLLVTGSEQYF. The CDR3, as DNA: TGCGCCAGCAGCTTGCTAGTGACAGGGAGCGAGCAGTACTTC. Full variable domain (missing parts from reference TRBV5-1 and TRBJ2-7): KAGVTQTPRYLIKTRGQQVTLSCSPISGHRSVSWYQQTPGQGLQFLFEYFSETQRNKGNFPGRFSGRQFSNSRSEMNVSTLELGDSALYLCASSLLVTGSEQYFGPGTRLTVT.

The V and J genes are TRBV29-1 and TRBJ1-1, with D unresolved. The germline gives CDR1 SQVTM, CDR2 ANQGSEA. Trimming cost V 5 bases and J 0 bases, with 19 bases left between them. The CDR3 extends over 16 amino acids. CDR3: CSVLHPRTGLNTEAFF. In nucleotides, the CDR3 is TGCAGCGTTCTCCATCCCCGGACGGGCTTGAACACTGAAGCTTTCTTT.

This clonotype was observed a handful of times. The chain links TRBV10-3 to TRBJ2-5, with 8 bases aligning to TRBD1. Germline assignment: CDR1 ENHRY and CDR2 SYGVKD. The junction had 6 bases not matched to a gene; V was cut back by 8 bases and J by 1 base. The CDR3 loop spans 14 amino acids. CDR3: CAIGGQGVQETQYF. The CDR3 DNA is TGTGCCATCGGCGGACAGGGTGTCCAAGAGACCCAGTACTTC.

The chain employs TRBV20-1 and TRBJ2-5; no clear D. The V end lost 0 bases, the J end lost 3 bases, and 14 bases lay between the germline ends. Looked up from germline, CDR1 is DFQATT and CDR2 is SNEGSKA (reference sequence). The CDR3 loop spans 15 amino acids. The CDR3 sequence is CSARDEWNPEETQYF. The CDR3 DNA follows: TGCAGTGCTAGAGATGAGTGGAATCCAGAAGAGACCCAGTACTTC.

The chain carries TRBV12-3 or TRBV12-4 and TRBJ1-4; 8 nucleotides line up with TRBD1. CDR3 size: 14 residues. J was trimmed by 8 bases and V by 6 bases; bases with no gene match: 8. CDR3 amino acids: CASSPTGQGEKLFF. The CDR3 nucleotides read TGTGCCAGCAGCCCGACCGGACAGGGAGAAAAACTGTTTTTT.

The DNA of the CDR3 is TGTGCCAGCAGTCCCTACGTTATCACGGGGCCTGAAGCTTTCTTT. Its protein product is CASSPYVITGPEAFF. The chain has TRBV28 and TRBJ1-1; possibly TRBD1 for D (5 bases). This CDR3 comprises 15 residues. Looked up from germline, CDR1 is MDHEN and CDR2 is SYDVKM. V was pared by 5 bases and J by 6 bases, with 19 bases between.

The chain carries TRBV11-2 and TRBJ1-4; 9 positions match TRBD1. There are 16 residues in the CDR3. With 5 bases clipped from V and 3 bases from J, the junction kept 7 bases outside the gene matches. Germline V CDR1 and CDR2: SGHAT, FQNNGV. In DNA, the CDR3 is TGTGCCAGCAGCCTGAGGGACAGGGATCCTAATGAAAAACTGTTTTTT. It is translated as CASSLRDRDPNEKLFF.